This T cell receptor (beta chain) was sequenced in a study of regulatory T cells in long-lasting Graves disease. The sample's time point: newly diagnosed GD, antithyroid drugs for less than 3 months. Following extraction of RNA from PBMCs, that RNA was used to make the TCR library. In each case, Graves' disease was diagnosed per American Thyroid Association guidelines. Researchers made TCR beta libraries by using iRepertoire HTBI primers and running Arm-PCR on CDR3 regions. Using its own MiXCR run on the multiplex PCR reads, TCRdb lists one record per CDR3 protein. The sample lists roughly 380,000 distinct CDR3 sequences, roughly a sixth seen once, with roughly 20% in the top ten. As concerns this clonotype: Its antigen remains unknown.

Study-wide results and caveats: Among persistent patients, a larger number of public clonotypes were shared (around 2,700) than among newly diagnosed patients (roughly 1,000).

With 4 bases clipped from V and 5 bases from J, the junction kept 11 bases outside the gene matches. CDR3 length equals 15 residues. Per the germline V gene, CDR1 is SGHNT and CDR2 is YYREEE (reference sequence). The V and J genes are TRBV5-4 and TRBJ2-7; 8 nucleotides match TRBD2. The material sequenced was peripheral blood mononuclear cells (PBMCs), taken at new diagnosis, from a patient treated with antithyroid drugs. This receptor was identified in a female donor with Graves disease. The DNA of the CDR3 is TGTGCCAGCAGCCGCCCGAGCGGGAGAGAAAACGAGCAGTACTTC. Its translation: CASSRPSGRENEQYF.